Following are 11 T cell receptor beta chains from one sample sequenced in a study of blood T cells in healthy people across ages. A second PCR of about 6 to 11 cycles used a sample-barcoded 5' primer and a J-beta primer mix. Via MiXCR, TCRdb re-called the 5' RACE reads, giving one row per CDR3 protein. Counted here are around 820,000 distinct CDR3 sequences, approximately 25% occurring once; the ten biggest clones make up 3.7%. This same sample was also taken into another study, of T cells of mothers and their children.

The sequenced material came from blood. The receptors were gathered from a boy aged 5-17 years in good health.

The chain recombines TRBV18 with TRBJ2-1; 8 bases line up with TRBD2. Per the germline V gene, CDR1 is KGHSH and CDR2 is LQKENI. Trimming at V came to 5 bases and at J to 2 bases, leaving 8 bases not matched to a gene. The CDR3 is made up of 16 amino acids. CDR3 residues: CASSFIAGRTYNEQFF. The DNA of the CDR3 is TGTGCCAGCTCATTTATAGCGGGACGTACCTACAATGAGCAGTTCTTC. The entire variable domain, with the rest obtained from reference TRBV18 and TRBJ2-1, is as follows: NAGVMQNPRHLVRRRGQEARLRCSPMKGHSHVYWYRQLPEEGLKFMVYLQKENIIDESGMPKERFSAEFPKEGPSILRIQQVVRGDSAAYFCASSFIAGRTYNEQFFGPGTRLTVL.

This clonotype showed up just a few times. The chain couples TRBV28 to TRBJ2-5, with 11 bases fitting TRBD2. Germline V gene data show CDR1 as MDHEN and CDR2 as SYDVKM. With V trimmed by 6 bases and J by 2 bases, 5 bases remained unmatched. The CDR3 has 15 amino acids. The CDR3 reads CASSTPSGGQETQYF. CDR3 coding DNA: TGTGCCAGCAGCACTCCTAGCGGGGGGCAAGAGACCCAGTACTTC.

CDR3 amino acids: CASSLSRTGGSEQYF. Written as DNA, the CDR3 is TGTGCCAGCAGCTTATCTCGGACAGGGGGGAGTGAGCAGTACTTC. The chain uses TRBV7-2 and TRBJ2-7; TRBD1 aligns across 10 bases. The CDR3 is made up of 15 amino acids. Germline V gene sequence: CDR1 SGHTA, CDR2 FQGNSA. Losses at the gene ends were 2 bases for V and 7 bases for J; bases not matched to a gene: 8.

In its sample, this clonotype was seen a few times. The chain couples TRBV6-5 to TRBJ2-7; D perhaps matches TRBD2 (6 bases). The CDR3 consists of 15 residues. Germline V lookup: CDR1 MNHEY, CDR2 SVGAGI. Between the trimmed V and J ends, which lost 0 bases and 6 bases, there was a span of 15 bases. The CDR3 here is CASSYSMAGQVEQYF. CDR3 bases: TGTGCCAGCAGTTACTCGATGGCGGGGCAAGTCGAGCAGTACTTC.

V and J are TRBV9 and TRBJ2-1, with a weak D call TRBD2 (5 bases). The CDR3 covers 16 residues. Germline assignment: CDR1 SGDLS and CDR2 YYNGEE. V lost 0 bases and J lost 0, with 10 bases in between. The CDR3 sequence is CASSVGVGVSYNEQFF. The DNA for the CDR3 is TGTGCCAGCAGCGTAGGGGTGGGAGTCTCCTACAATGAGCAGTTCTTC.

This clonotype occurred a few times. The chain has TRBV9 and TRBJ1-2; no definite D call. The V and J ends lost 4 bases and 6 bases respectively, with 19 bases between them. The CDR3 has 15 residues. Looked up from germline, CDR1 is SGDLS and CDR2 is YYNGEE. The CDR3 coding sequence is TGTGCCAGCAGCCCCCCGGGTCTTGGGATTGATGGCTACACCTTC. It specifies CASSPPGLGIDGYTF.

The chain carries TRBV19 and TRBJ2-3; D uncertain. Germline lookup yields CDR1 LNHDA and CDR2 SQIVND (reference sequence). The CDR3 loop spans 16 amino acids. The ends were cut back, 3 bases at V and 4 bases at J, with 17 bases in the middle. CDR3 sequence: CASSIGPSAGADTQYF. In DNA form, the CDR3 reads TGTGCCAGTAGTATCGGGCCCTCAGCAGGCGCAGATACGCAGTATTTT.

This clonotype occurred many times. This rearrangement joins TRBV4-3 to TRBJ2-7; D possibly matches TRBD1 or TRBD2 (5 bases each). The length of the CDR3 is 13 residues. The V end was cut by 0 bases, the J end by 5 bases, with 8 bases between. Germline values: CDR1 LGHNA, CDR2 YSLEER. CDR3 sequence: CASSQDRDHEQYF. The CDR3 DNA reads TGCGCCAGCAGCCAAGACAGGGACCACGAGCAGTACTTC.

This clonotype came up a few times. The chain carries TRBV15 and TRBJ1-6; D remains unclear. Per the germline V gene, CDR1 is LNHNV and CDR2 is YYDKDF (reference sequence). V shed 0 bases and J shed 13 bases, with 7 bases lying between them. The CDR3 sequence is 12 residues long. The CDR3 is CATSRDRSPLHF. The CDR3 DNA reads TGTGCCACCAGCAGAGATCGTTCCCCCCTCCACTTT.

This clonotype has only a few counts. The rearrangement joins TRBV29-1 to TRBJ1-2, with TRBD1 matching 9 bases. This CDR3 contains 12 residues. After removal of 8 bases from V and 4 bases from J, the junction contained 5 bases not matched to a gene. Per germline, CDR1 SQVTM and CDR2 ANQGSEA. The CDR3 region has the DNA TGCAGCACGGACAGGGGTGGCTATGGCTACACCTTC. Translated: CSTDRGGYGYTF.

CDR3 sequence: CASTKGAVNEKLFF. The CDR3 DNA reads as TGTGCCAGCACGAAGGGGGCAGTTAATGAAAAACTGTTTTTT. The genes are TRBV5-5 and TRBJ1-4, with TRBD1 matching 7 bases. The CDR3 loop spans 14 amino acids. V gave up 6 bases and J gave up 4 bases; unmatched junction bases: 6. Germline V gene sequence: CDR1 SGHKS, CDR2 YYEKEE (reference sequence).